Detailed here is one TCR beta chain. Its antigen target is currently unknown. No clone much larger than this one lies a single base away; base qualities are absent. These data are taken from a study of long-term antiretroviral therapy in people with HIV (dated by TCRdb to between 2021 and 2022). With respect to the entire study: Collection of the earliest samples took place about a decade ahead of the 2015 WHO recommendation for immediate ART, at a time when ART was typically delayed until CD4 counts fell. This retrospective serial study examined whether starting ART and sustained HIV suppression were associated with changes in the composition and diversity of the TRB repertoire in peripheral blood. A total of 192 cryopreserved PBMC samples were contributed to the cohort by 30 adults with confirmed HIV infection, with samples collected serially over a mean of approximately six years (range 1-12). About 40% of the roughly 30 participants with HIV were female. No cross-contamination during QIAcube processing turned up in test extractions that ran a monoclonal T-cell line alongside 30 to 35 polyclonal samples. General conclusions and limits of the study: At every time point, the repertoire was dominated by expanded TRB clones first identified before ART initiation, although this dominance fluctuated and, in many PLHIV, declined after ART. Samples dated from the mid-2000s to the late 2010s, and the ART regimens used may be less effective than current ones. Starting ART was linked to a significant rise in TRB diversity, yet even after long-term ART the diversity remained significantly lower than in transplant donor controls. CDR3 length ranges in HIV repertoires were narrower than in controls, and network structure suggested an antigen-experienced repertoire with only a slight naive shift after ART. Because PBMC availability was limited, only the TCR beta chain was sequenced, with no alpha chain pairing. No data were available on ART adherence, viral resistance or therapy changes, limiting inferences about post-ART repertoire changes. Because pre-ART samples had limited cell numbers, unsorted PBMC were profiled rather than sorted CD4+ and CD8+ T cells.

Sequencing of the TRB variable region was done with the immunoSEQ hsTCRB v3.0 assay at survey level resolution. A depth of about 40,000-50,000 T-cell genomes per sample was targeted for TRB sequencing. TRB libraries were pooled and sequenced on an Illumina MiSeq using a v3 150-cycle kit. Processing in the source paper ran as follows. Repertoire analysis was run in R within a reproducible Nextflow workflow that covered QC, data transformation and analysis. Custom analyses were implemented in LymphoSeq2, an R package for AIRR-Seq data exploration. After excluding a few samples that yielded fewer than 5000 total TRB sequences, some 190 HIV repertoires remained for analysis. Of the 180 to 200 retained HIV repertoires, over 55 were collected before and roughly 130 after ART initiation. Each repertoire was downsampled to 5000 TRB nucleotide sequences, and summary statistics were averaged across 100 downsampling iterations. Only TRB sequences with CDR3 regions of at least seven amino acids were retained for analysis. Diversity was measured with a Shannon entropy-derived clonality score and the Gini coefficient. In the repertoire networks, any two of the top 5000 CDR3 amino acid sequences were connected whenever the two sequences differed by an edit distance of one. For TRB CDR3 amino acid sequences, antigen specificity groups and MHC restriction were predicted with GLIPH2. CDR3 amino acid sequences were matched against VDJdb and McPAS-TCR to flag known CMV, EBV, HIV or tissue antigen associations. Pre-ART, post-ART and control groups were compared with Wilcoxon signed-rank tests and Holm-Bonferroni correction. Not all clones reach the TCRdb copy of this immuneACCESS table, which keeps in-frame sequences only. Checked studies attribute under half of the gap to unresolved V genes and leave the rest unexplained. That table gives V, J and clone size, and the DNA gave D and trimming. The sample table contains under 50,000 clones; only one count was recorded for approximately 89% of them. The ten largest clones take up approximately 5% of the sample.

Including the terminal cysteine and phenylalanine, the CDR3 comprises 15 residues. The sequence is cut down to CDR3 DNA, 45 bases in frame from base 1. Trimming leaves V shorter by 6 bases and J shorter by 2 bases, with the junction holding 5 bases beyond the gene matches. As encoded in the germline V gene, CDR1 is SGDLS while CDR2 is YYNGEE. Inclusion was restricted to participants for whom at least one PBMC sample before ART initiation and at least two post-ART samples were available. Every participant with HIV received treatment in the United States of America. Cryopreserved samples of roughly 0.95-10 million PBMC were thawed and washed before DNA extraction. At the time of the earliest PBMC sample, participants with HIV were aged between about 23 and 55 years. PBMC samples from each participant spanned 1-4 timepoints before ART initiation and 2-8 timepoints after ART initiation, with a median of 7 samples. Serial HIV viral load, CD4+ T-cell count, ART history and demographic data were obtained for every participant. Genomic DNA was extracted from unsorted PBMC with a Qiagen kit on a QIAcube, with processing performed in batches of 12 samples.

This clonotype originated in a woman aged 50 to 60 with HIV. The sample here was unsorted PBMCs, taken 0.1 years before starting antiretroviral therapy. The chain is assembled from TRBV9 and TRBJ2-1; 10 nucleotides in the junction match TRBD2. At the DNA level, the sequence is TGTGCCAGCACTAGCGGGGGAAACCCCTACAATGAGCAGTTCTTC. This translates into CASTSGGNPYNEQFF.